The 20 T cell receptor beta chains below were found in one sample sequenced in a study of T cells in Graves' hyperthyroidism and ophthalmopathy. RNA transcripts provided the source from which TCR beta CDR3 regions were amplified. During a first-round RT-PCR of the TCR CDR3, the HTBI primer set was used. TCRdb reprocessed the multiplex PCR reads via MiXCR and lists one record per CDR3 protein. The sample carries 600,000 or so distinct CDR3 sequences, around 13% recorded once. Sequenced: blood. These receptors were obtained from a woman aged 50 to 65 with Graves' ophthalmopathy.

This clonotype was seen a handful of times. CDR3 sequence (DNA): TGCGCCAGCAGCCAAGAAGGGGGAACTAGCGGGCATACAGATACGCAGTATTTT. It yields the protein CASSQEGGTSGHTDTQYF. This sequence joins TRBV4-3 and TRBJ2-3; 9 bases agree with TRBD2. Trimming took 0 bases from V and 3 from J; bases not matched to a gene: 10. CDR3 length: 18 residues. Germline lookup yields CDR1 LGHNA and CDR2 YSLEER.

On this clonotype: A much larger clonotype is one base distant, so this may be a read error. The V gene is TRBV7-8, the J gene TRBJ1-4; D not certain. CDR3 size: 17 residues. The germline V and J ends were trimmed by 3 bases and 3 bases, with 17 bases remaining between them. Germline CDR1 reads SGHVS; CDR2 reads FQNEAQ. The CDR3 loop is CASSLMILRQSNEKLFF. The CDR3 DNA reads TGTGCCAGCAGCTTGATGATCCTACGGCAGTCTAATGAAAAACTGTTTTTT.

This clonotype was found many times. The rearrangement joins TRBV30 to TRBJ2-1; 9 nucleotides match TRBD2. The CDR3 runs to 16 residues. V was clipped by 8 bases and J by 4 bases; unmatched bases: 15. Germline values: CDR1 GTSNPN, CDR2 SVGIG (reference sequence). The chain's CDR3 is CALGAGGPTPYNEQFF. The DNA of the CDR3 is TGTGCCCTGGGAGCGGGAGGCCCAACACCTTACAATGAGCAGTTCTTC. The variable domain in full, with the rest retrieved from reference TRBV30 and TRBJ2-1, is SQTIHQWPATLVQPVGSPLSLECTVEGTSNPNLYWYRQAAGRGLQLLFYSVGIGQISSEVPQNLSASRPQDRQFILSSKKLLLSDSGFYLCALGAGGPTPYNEQFFGPGTRLTVL.

This clonotype was seen a few times. This rearrangement joins TRBV7-9 to TRBJ2-5, with D perhaps given as TRBD1 or TRBD2 (6 bases each). The CDR3 is 16 amino acids. Looked up from germline, CDR1 is SEHNR and CDR2 is FQNEAQ (reference sequence). Between the trimmed V and J ends, which lost 1 base and 4 bases, there was a span of 16 bases. CDR3 DNA: TGTGCCAGCAGCTTAGATTCCGTCGGGGGCGGAGAGACCCAGTACTTC. Its protein is CASSLDSVGGGETQYF.

This clonotype was seen more than once but under ten times. The CDR3 bases are TGTGCCAGCAGCACAAGGGGGTCGAATACGCAGTATTTT. It codes for CASSTRGSNTQYF. The chain employs TRBV2 and TRBJ2-3; perhaps TRBD1 as D (6 bases). CDR1 SNHLY and CDR2 FYNNEI come from the germline V gene. The CDR3 contains 13 residues. V lost 6 bases, J lost 7 bases, and 14 bases lay in between.

This clonotype is a singleton in its sample. This may come from a read error, since a much larger clone is one base off. This chain connects TRBV11-2 to TRBJ2-2; 10 nucleotides agree with TRBD1. The trim removed 1 base at V and 5 bases at J, leaving 7 bases unmatched. The CDR3 is 17 amino acids. Germline CDR1 is SGHAT and CDR2 is FQNNGV. The CDR3 is CASSLGRGQGTTGELFF. In DNA form, the CDR3 reads TGTGCCAGCAGCTTAGGGAGGGGACAGGGGACTACCGGGGAGCTGTTTTTT.

This clonotype appeared a few times. This chain links TRBV6-1 with TRBJ1-2; D may be TRBD1 (6 bases). The CDR3 runs 12 residues. The germline V and J ends were trimmed by 10 bases and 8 bases, with 17 bases remaining between them. Germline CDR1 and CDR2: MNHNS and SASEGT. The CDR3 is CAIQGGGSGYTF. The CDR3 DNA follows: TGTGCCATCCAAGGGGGAGGGAGCGGCTACACCTTC.

In this sample, this clonotype turned up many times. The chain combines TRBV9 with TRBJ2-1, with 7 bases aligning to TRBD2. This CDR3 contains 15 residues. Germline values: CDR1 SGDLS, CDR2 YYNGEE. With V trimmed by 2 bases and J by 4 bases, 6 bases remained unmatched. The CDR3 reads CASSVGLAAYNEQFF. As DNA, the CDR3 is TGTGCCAGCAGCGTCGGGCTAGCGGCTTACAATGAGCAGTTCTTC. The variable domain in full, with the rest retrieved from reference TRBV9 and TRBJ2-1, is DSGVTQTPKHLITATGQRVTLRCSPRSGDLSVYWYQQSLDQGLQFLIQYYNGEERAKGNILERFSAQQFPDLHSELNLSSLELGDSALYFCASSVGLAAYNEQFFGPGTRLTVL.

At least ten counts were recorded for this clonotype. This chain links TRBV5-1 with TRBJ1-2, with D maybe TRBD1 (6 bases). Germline-derived CDR1 and CDR2 are SGHRS and YFSETQ. The CDR3 contains 13 residues. The V gene lost 4 bases and the J gene lost 4 bases, with 11 bases spanning the gap. Here the CDR3 DNA reads TGCGCCAGCAGCCAGGGGAGTACCTATGGCTACACCTTC. This codes for CASSQGSTYGYTF. The full variable domain, rest sourced from reference TRBV5-1 and TRBJ1-2, is KAGVTQTPRYLIKTRGQQVTLSCSPISGHRSVSWYQQTPGQGLQFLFEYFSETQRNKGNFPGRFSGRQFSNSRSEMNVSTLELGDSALYLCASSQGSTYGYTFGSGTRLTVV.

This clonotype appeared many times. This chain links TRBV12-3 or TRBV12-4 with TRBJ1-1; D possibly corresponds to TRBD1 (6 bases). This CDR3 is built from 16 residues. Trimming left V 2 bases short and J 0 bases short, with 13 bases between. CDR3 DNA sequence: TGTGCCAGCAGTTTATTTGGGGGCGCAATGAACACTGAAGCTTTCTTT. Amino acids: CASSLFGGAMNTEAFF.

The V gene is TRBV4-3, the J gene TRBJ2-1; 15 nucleotides match TRBD2. Germline assignment: CDR1 LGHNA and CDR2 YSLEER. Losses at the gene ends were 6 bases for V and 4 bases for J; bases not matched to a gene: 7. The CDR3 runs 17 residues. For the CDR3, the DNA is TGCGCCAGCAGTCCTGGACTAGCGGGAGGGGAATACAATGAGCAGTTCTTC. It is translated as CASSPGLAGGEYNEQFF.

V usage is TRBV7-2 and J usage is TRBJ1-5; 9 bases agree with TRBD1. V lost 0 bases and J lost 3; bases outside the gene matches: 6. This CDR3 region has 17 residues. Germline V gene sequence: CDR1 SGHTA, CDR2 FQGNSA. This CDR3 is CASSLARGDRDNQPQHF. DNA for the CDR3: TGTGCCAGCAGCTTAGCGCGGGGGGACAGGGACAATCAGCCCCAGCATTTT.

Worth noting for this clonotype: Just one base apart from a much larger clone, this may be a read error. J is TRBJ1-1 and V is TRBV18, with TRBD1 matching over 9 bases. The CDR3 is 16 amino acids. CDR1 and CDR2 from the germline V gene are KGHSH and LQKENI. CDR3 coding DNA: TGTGCCGGCTCACCGGGACAGGGAGGGGTCGTCACTGAAGCTTTCTTT. Protein product: CAGSPGQGGVVTEAFF.

V is TRBV28 and J is TRBJ1-4; 7 bases align to TRBD1. This CDR3 has 17 residues. The ends lost 5 bases at V and 0 bases at J; junction bases unmatched: 9. CDR1 MDHEN and CDR2 SYDVKM come from the germline V gene. CDR3 sequence: CASSSRDRTTTNEKLFF. In DNA, the CDR3 is TGTGCCAGCAGTAGCCGGGACAGAACAACAACTAATGAAAAACTGTTTTTT.

The chain uses TRBV10-3 and TRBJ2-1, with no clear D. CDR3 length equals 12 residues. The germline CDR1 and CDR2 sequences are ENHRY and SYGVKD. Trimming cost V 2 bases and J 6 bases, with 5 bases left between them. CDR3 sequence reads: CAISETSNEQFF. In DNA, the CDR3 is TGTGCCATCAGTGAGACCTCCAATGAGCAGTTCTTC.

This clonotype occurred many times. V gene TRBV12-3 or TRBV12-4 combines with J gene TRBJ1-6, with D possibly matching TRBD1 (6 bases). The CDR3 has 14 amino acids. V gave up 7 bases and J gave up 7 bases, with 14 bases separating them. The CDR3 sequence: CASTPDRPNSPLHF. CDR3 sequence (DNA): TGTGCCAGCACCCCAGACAGGCCAAATTCACCCCTCCACTTT.

The chain joins TRBV7-9 to TRBJ1-2; the D gene is possibly TRBD1 (5 bases). Trimming removed 5 bases from V and 8 bases from J, with 15 bases in between. This CDR3 has 13 residues. Per germline, CDR1 SEHNR and CDR2 FQNEAQ (reference sequence). CDR3 nucleotides: TGTGCCAGCAGCCCCGCATCAGGGAGCGGCTACACCTTC. It is translated as CASSPASGSGYTF.

This clonotype was seen a few times. J is TRBJ1-1 and V is TRBV4-3; D not resolved. The CDR3 has 13 residues. Between the trimmed V and J ends, which lost 5 bases and 3 bases, there was a span of 10 bases. Germline V gene lookup returns CDR1 LGHNA and CDR2 YSLEER. CDR3 region: CASSDGEDTEAFF. The CDR3 nucleotides are TGCGCCAGCAGCGATGGGGAGGACACTGAAGCTTTCTTT.

This clonotype was counted many times. The chain carries TRBV13 and TRBJ2-1; either TRBD1 or TRBD2 may supply D (6 bases each). This CDR3 has 14 residues. Trimming took off 5 bases at V and 7 bases at J, with 15 bases between the two ends. The germline gives CDR1 PRHDT, CDR2 FYEKMQ (reference sequence). The CDR3 region is CASSPGRGLNEQFF. DNA of the CDR3: TGTGCCAGCAGCCCCGGTCGGGGGCTTAATGAGCAGTTCTTC.

This clonotype occurred many times. This chain links TRBV11-2 with TRBJ2-2, with 9 bases fitting TRBD1. The CDR3 length is 15 residues. V dropped 6 bases and J dropped 7; count of bases not matched to a gene: 9. Germline V lookup: CDR1 SGHAT, CDR2 FQNNGV. For the CDR3, the DNA is TGTGCCAGCAGAAGGGACAGGGAATCGTTCGGGGAGCTGTTTTTT. Its protein product is CASRRDRESFGELFF.